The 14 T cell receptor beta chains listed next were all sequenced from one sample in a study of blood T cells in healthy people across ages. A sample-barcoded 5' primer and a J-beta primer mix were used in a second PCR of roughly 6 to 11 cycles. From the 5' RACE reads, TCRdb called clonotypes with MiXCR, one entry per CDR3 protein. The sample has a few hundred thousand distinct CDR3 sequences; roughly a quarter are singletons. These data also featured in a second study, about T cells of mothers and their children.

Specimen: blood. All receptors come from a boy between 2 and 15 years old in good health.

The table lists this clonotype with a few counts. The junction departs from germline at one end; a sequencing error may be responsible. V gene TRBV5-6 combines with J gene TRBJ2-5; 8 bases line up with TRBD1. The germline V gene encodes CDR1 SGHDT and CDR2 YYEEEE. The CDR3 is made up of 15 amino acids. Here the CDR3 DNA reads TGCGCCAGCAGCTTTGGGGACAGGACACAAGAGACCCAGTACTTC. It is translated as CASSFGDRTQETQYF. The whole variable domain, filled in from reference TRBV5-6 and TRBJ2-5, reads DAGVTQSPTHLIKTRGQQVTLRCSPKSGHDTVSWYQQALGQGPQFIFQYYEEEERQRGNFPDRFSGHQFPNYSSELNVNALLLGDSALYLCASSFGDRTQETQYFGPGTRLLVL.

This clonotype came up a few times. The CDR3 sequence: CASIARRLSNYGYTF. CDR3 in DNA: TGTGCCAGCATAGCCAGGAGATTGTCTAACTATGGCTACACCTTC. The chain links TRBV6-5 to TRBJ1-2; D is unresolved. The CDR3 contains 15 residues. Germline V gives CDR1 MNHEY, CDR2 SVGAGI. V was clipped by 7 bases and J by 0 bases, with 15 bases between them.

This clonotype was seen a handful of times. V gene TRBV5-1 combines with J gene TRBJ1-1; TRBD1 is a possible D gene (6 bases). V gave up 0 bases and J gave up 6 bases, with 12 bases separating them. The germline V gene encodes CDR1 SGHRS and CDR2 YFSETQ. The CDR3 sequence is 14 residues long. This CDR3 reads CASSLEQGGAEAFF. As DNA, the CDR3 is TGCGCCAGCAGCTTGGAACAGGGAGGAGCTGAAGCTTTCTTT.

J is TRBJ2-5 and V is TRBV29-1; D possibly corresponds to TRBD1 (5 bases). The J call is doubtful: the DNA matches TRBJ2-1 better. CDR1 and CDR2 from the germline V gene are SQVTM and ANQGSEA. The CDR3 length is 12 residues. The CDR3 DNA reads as TGCAGCGTTGATGATTGGACAAATGAGCAGTTCTTC. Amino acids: CSVDDWTNEQFF.

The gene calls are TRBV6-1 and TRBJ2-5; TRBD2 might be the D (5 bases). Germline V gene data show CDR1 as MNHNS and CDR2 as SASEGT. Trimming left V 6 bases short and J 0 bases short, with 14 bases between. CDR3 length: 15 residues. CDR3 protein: CASREHGSHQETQYF. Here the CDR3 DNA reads TGTGCCAGCAGAGAGCATGGGAGTCACCAAGAGACCCAGTACTTC.

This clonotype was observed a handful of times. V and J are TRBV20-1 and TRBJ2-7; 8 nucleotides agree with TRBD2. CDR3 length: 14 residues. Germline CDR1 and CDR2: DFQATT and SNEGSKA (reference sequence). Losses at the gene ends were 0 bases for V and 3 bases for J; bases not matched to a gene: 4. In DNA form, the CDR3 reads TGCAGTGCTAGAGATCGGGGGGGCCTCTACGAGCAGTACTTC. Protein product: CSARDRGGLYEQYF.

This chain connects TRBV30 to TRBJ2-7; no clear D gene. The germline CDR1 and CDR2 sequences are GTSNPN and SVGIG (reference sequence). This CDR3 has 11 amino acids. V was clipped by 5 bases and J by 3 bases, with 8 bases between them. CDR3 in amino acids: CAWALSYEQYF. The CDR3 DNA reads TGTGCCTGGGCCCTTAGCTACGAGCAGTACTTC.

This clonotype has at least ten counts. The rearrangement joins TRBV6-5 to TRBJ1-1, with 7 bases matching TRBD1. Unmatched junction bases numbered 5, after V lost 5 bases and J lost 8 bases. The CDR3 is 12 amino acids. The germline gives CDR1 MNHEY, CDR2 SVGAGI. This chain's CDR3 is CASSRQGAEAFF. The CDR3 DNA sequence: TGTGCCAGCAGTAGACAGGGCGCGGAAGCTTTCTTT.

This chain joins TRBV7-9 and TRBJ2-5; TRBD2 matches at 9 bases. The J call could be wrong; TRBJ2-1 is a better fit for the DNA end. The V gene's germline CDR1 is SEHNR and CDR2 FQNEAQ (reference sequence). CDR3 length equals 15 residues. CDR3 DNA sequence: TGTGCCAGCCTATTAGCGGGAGTCGGCTACAATGAGCAGTTCTTC. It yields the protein CASLLAGVGYNEQFF.

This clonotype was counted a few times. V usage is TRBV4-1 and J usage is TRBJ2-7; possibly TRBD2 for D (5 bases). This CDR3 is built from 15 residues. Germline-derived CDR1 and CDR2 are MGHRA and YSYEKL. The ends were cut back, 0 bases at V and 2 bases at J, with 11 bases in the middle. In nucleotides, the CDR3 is TGCGCCAGCAGCCAAGAACCGGGAATGGCCTACGAGCAGTACTTC. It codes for CASSQEPGMAYEQYF.

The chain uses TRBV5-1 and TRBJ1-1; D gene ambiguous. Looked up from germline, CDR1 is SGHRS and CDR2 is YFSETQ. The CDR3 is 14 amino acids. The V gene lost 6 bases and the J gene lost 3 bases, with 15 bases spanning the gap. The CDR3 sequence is CASTATPVDTEAFF. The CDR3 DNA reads TGCGCCAGCACAGCTACCCCGGTGGACACTGAAGCTTTCTTT.

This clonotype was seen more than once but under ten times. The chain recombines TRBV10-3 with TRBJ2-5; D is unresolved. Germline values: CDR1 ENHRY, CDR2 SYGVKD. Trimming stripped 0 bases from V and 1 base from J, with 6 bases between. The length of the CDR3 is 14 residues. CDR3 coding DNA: TGTGCCATCAGTGAGTCGAGTGCCCAAGAGACCCAGTACTTC. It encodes CAISESSAQETQYF.

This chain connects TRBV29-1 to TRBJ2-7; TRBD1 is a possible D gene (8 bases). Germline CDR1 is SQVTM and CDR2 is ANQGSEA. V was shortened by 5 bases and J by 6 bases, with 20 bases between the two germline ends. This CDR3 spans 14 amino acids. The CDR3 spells CSVSRDYGTGEQYF. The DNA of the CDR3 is TGCAGCGTTTCCCGGGACTATGGGACAGGCGAGCAGTACTTC.

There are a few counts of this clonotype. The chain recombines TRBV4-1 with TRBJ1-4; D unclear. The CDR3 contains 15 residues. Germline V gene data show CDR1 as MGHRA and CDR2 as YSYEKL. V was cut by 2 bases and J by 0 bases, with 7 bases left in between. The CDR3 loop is CASSQRRTTNEKLFF. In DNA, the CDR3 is TGCGCCAGCAGCCAACGACGGACAACTAATGAAAAACTGTTTTTT.